These 13 T cell receptor beta chains came from one sample sequenced in a study of blood T cells in healthy people across ages. Sample-barcoded 5' priming and a J-beta primer mix drove a second PCR of roughly 6 to 12 cycles. TCRdb processed the 5' RACE reads anew with MiXCR; each CDR3 protein has one entry. The table has some 920,000 distinct CDR3 sequences, just over 50% seen once; the top ten hold around a fifth. The sample was blood. The receptors originated from a woman aged 60-75 years in good health.

This clonotype was counted only a few times. The chain joins TRBV19 to TRBJ2-5; 7 bases agree with TRBD1. With the DNA end fitting TRBJ2-4 better, the J assignment may be wrong. This CDR3 has 14 residues. The V gene's germline CDR1 is LNHDA and CDR2 SQIVND (reference sequence). The CDR3 loop reads CASSETGLLNIQYF. The CDR3 DNA follows: TGTGCCAGTAGTGAGACAGGGCTGTTGAACATTCAGTACTTC.

There are many counts of this clonotype. The chain has TRBV27 and TRBJ2-3; D assignment may be TRBD1 or TRBD2 (6 bases each). Trimming removed 2 bases at V and 4 bases at J, with 7 bases between. The germline V gene encodes CDR1 MNHEY and CDR2 SMNVEV (reference sequence). The CDR3 consists of 13 residues. The CDR3 sequence: CASSLRGADTQYF. The DNA for the CDR3 is TGTGCCAGCAGTTTAAGGGGGGCAGATACGCAGTATTTT.

There are a few counts of this clonotype. The chain has TRBV2 and TRBJ2-5; D possibly corresponds to TRBD1 (5 bases). V lost 8 bases to trimming and J lost 5 bases, with 15 bases between them. This CDR3 is 13 amino acids long. Germline CDR1 SNHLY, CDR2 FYNNEI. The CDR3 reads CASETALGETQYF. The CDR3 DNA sequence: TGTGCCAGCGAGACAGCCTTGGGGGAGACCCAGTACTTC.

The genes are TRBV29-1 and TRBJ1-5; D perhaps matches TRBD1 (6 bases). From germline, CDR1 is SQVTM and CDR2 ANQGSEA. The length of the CDR3 is 12 residues. The V gene lost 2 bases and the J gene lost 8 bases, with 10 bases spanning the gap. This CDR3 reads CSVEMKGEPQHF. DNA of the CDR3: TGCAGCGTTGAAATGAAGGGGGAGCCCCAGCATTTT.

About this clonotype itself: The germline gene is not matched at one end of the junction; a read error may be the cause. The J gene is TRBJ1-1, the V gene TRBV6-1; TRBD1 might be the D (5 bases). The CDR3 loop spans 15 amino acids. In germline, CDR1 is MNHNS, CDR2 SASEGT. The CDR3 nucleotides read TGTGCCAGCAGCGAAGGGGCGTTGATGAACACTGAAGCTTTCTTT. Amino acid sequence: CASSEGALMNTEAFF.

This clonotype came up a few times. V gene TRBV11-3 combines with J gene TRBJ2-7, with TRBD2 matching over 7 bases. Germline lookup yields CDR1 SGHNT and CDR2 YENEEA. The CDR3 has 15 residues. Trimming took 0 bases from V and 4 from J; bases not matched to a gene: 6. The CDR3 region is CASSLDRREVYEQYF. CDR3 DNA: TGTGCCAGCAGCTTAGATCGCCGGGAGGTATACGAGCAGTACTTC.

This clonotype was picked up a small number of times. The genes are TRBV27 and TRBJ2-7; D is possibly TRBD1 (6 bases). V lost 2 bases and J lost 0, with 11 bases in between. This CDR3 is 15 amino acids long. The V gene's germline CDR1 is MNHEY and CDR2 SMNVEV (reference sequence). DNA for the CDR3: TGTGCCAGCAGTTTAAGTCCGGACAGCTCCTACGAGCAGTACTTC. It codes for CASSLSPDSSYEQYF.

The rearrangement joins TRBV12-3 or TRBV12-4 to TRBJ1-1; tentative D call: TRBD1 (5 bases). This CDR3 spans 14 amino acids. Trimming pared 8 bases from V and 0 bases from J, leaving 13 bases between. CDR3 in amino acids: CASGFQTVNTEAFF. In DNA, the CDR3 is TGTGCCAGCGGCTTCCAGACAGTGAACACTGAAGCTTTCTTT.

The V and J genes are TRBV20-1 and TRBJ2-7; 11 nucleotides agree with TRBD2. Germline V lookup: CDR1 DFQATT, CDR2 SNEGSKA (reference sequence). The CDR3 spans 13 residues. After removal of 5 bases from V and 6 bases from J, the junction contained 6 bases not matched to a gene. CDR3 DNA sequence: TGCAGTGCTGTACTAGCGGGAGTCTCCGAGCAGTACTTC. It translates to CSAVLAGVSEQYF.

The chain carries TRBV6-6 and TRBJ1-4, with 7 bases matching TRBD1. CDR3 size: 15 residues. With 6 bases clipped from V and 5 bases from J, the junction kept 9 bases outside the gene matches. The V gene's germline CDR1 is MNHNY and CDR2 SVGAGI (reference sequence). CDR3 residues: CASSPPGQPNEKLFF. The CDR3 region has the DNA TGTGCCAGCAGCCCTCCGGGACAGCCGAATGAAAAACTGTTTTTT.

V gene TRBV6-2 or TRBV6-3 combines with J gene TRBJ2-4; TRBD1 is a possible D gene (5 bases). With 0 bases removed from V and 0 bases from J, the gap between germline ends came to 9 bases. The CDR3 has 16 amino acids. CDR1 and CDR2 (germline): MNHEY, SVGEGT. Here the CDR3 reads CASSYSTTVAKNIQYF. The CDR3 DNA reads TGTGCCAGCAGTTACTCGACGACAGTAGCCAAAAACATTCAGTACTTC.

The table lists this clonotype with a few counts. The chain employs TRBV9 and TRBJ2-3, with TRBD1 as a possible D gene (5 bases). This CDR3 region has 15 residues. Trimming took 0 bases from V and 10 from J, leaving 18 bases between them. Looked up from germline, CDR1 is SGDLS and CDR2 is YYNGEE. The CDR3 DNA is TGTGCCAGCAGCGTAGCTCGGACAAGTAGGTTTGCGCAGTATTTT. Residues: CASSVARTSRFAQYF.

The chain combines TRBV20-1 with TRBJ2-5; D is perhaps TRBD2 (5 bases). V was shortened by 3 bases and J by 5 bases, with 10 bases between the two germline ends. The CDR3 runs 12 residues. CDR1 DFQATT and CDR2 SNEGSKA come from the germline V gene (reference sequence). The CDR3 DNA reads TGCAGTGCTAGCTTACTAGGGGAGACCCAGTACTTC. Protein: CSASLLGETQYF.